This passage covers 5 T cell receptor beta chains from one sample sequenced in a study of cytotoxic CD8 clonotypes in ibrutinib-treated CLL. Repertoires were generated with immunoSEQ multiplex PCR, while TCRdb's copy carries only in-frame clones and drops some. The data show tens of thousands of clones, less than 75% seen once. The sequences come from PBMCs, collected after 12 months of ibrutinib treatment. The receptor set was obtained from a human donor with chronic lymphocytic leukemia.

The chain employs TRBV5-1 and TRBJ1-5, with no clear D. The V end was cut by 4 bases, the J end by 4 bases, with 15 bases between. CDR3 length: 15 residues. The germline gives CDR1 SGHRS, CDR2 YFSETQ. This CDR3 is CASSLDGRDNQPQHF. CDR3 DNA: TGCGCCAGCAGCCTAGACGGGCGGGATAATCAGCCCCAGCATTTT.

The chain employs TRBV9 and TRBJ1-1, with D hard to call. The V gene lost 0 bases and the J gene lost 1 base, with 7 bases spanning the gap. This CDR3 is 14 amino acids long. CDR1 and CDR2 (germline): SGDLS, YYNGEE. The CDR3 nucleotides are TGTGCCAGCAGCGTAGTTCCTGAGAACACTGAAGCTTTCTTT. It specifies CASSVVPENTEAFF. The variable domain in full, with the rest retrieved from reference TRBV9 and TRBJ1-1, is DSGVTQTPKHLITATGQRVTLRCSPRSGDLSVYWYQQSLDQGLQFLIQYYNGEERAKGNILERFSAQQFPDLHSELNLSSLELGDSALYFCASSVVPENTEAFFGQGTRLTVV.

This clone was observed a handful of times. This CDR3 is CASSYSGGMGTGELFF. In nucleotides, the CDR3 is TGTGCCAGCAGTTACTCGGGCGGGATGGGCACCGGGGAGCTGTTTTTT. V is TRBV6-5 and J is TRBJ2-2; perhaps TRBD2 as D (6 bases). CDR1 and CDR2 (germline): MNHEY, SVGAGI. Trimming left V 0 bases short and J 4 bases short, with 12 bases between. CDR3 size: 16 residues.

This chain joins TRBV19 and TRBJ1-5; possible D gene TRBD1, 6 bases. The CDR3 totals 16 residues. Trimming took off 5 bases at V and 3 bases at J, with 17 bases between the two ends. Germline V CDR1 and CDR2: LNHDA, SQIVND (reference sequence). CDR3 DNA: TGTGCCAGTAGTCGCACCGGGACACAAAACAATCAGCCCCAGCATTTT. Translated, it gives CASSRTGTQNNQPQHF.

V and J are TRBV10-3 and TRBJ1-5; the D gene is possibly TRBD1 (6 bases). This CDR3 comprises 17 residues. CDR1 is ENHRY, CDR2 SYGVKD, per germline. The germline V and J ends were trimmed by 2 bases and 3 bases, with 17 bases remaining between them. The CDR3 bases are TGTGCCATCAGTGAGCAACTAGGGAGGGGGGACAATCAGCCCCAGCATTTT. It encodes CAISEQLGRGDNQPQHF.